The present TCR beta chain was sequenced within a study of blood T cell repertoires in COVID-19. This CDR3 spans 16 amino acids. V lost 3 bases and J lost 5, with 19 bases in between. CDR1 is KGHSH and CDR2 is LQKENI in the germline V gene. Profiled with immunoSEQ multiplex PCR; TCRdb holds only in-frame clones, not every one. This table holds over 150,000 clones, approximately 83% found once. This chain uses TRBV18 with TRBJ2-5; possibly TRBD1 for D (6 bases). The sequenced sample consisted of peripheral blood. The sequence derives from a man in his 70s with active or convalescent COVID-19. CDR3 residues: CASSPSWSPDSETQYF. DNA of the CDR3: TGTGCCAGCTCACCCAGTTGGTCACCGGACAGTGAGACCCAGTACTTC.